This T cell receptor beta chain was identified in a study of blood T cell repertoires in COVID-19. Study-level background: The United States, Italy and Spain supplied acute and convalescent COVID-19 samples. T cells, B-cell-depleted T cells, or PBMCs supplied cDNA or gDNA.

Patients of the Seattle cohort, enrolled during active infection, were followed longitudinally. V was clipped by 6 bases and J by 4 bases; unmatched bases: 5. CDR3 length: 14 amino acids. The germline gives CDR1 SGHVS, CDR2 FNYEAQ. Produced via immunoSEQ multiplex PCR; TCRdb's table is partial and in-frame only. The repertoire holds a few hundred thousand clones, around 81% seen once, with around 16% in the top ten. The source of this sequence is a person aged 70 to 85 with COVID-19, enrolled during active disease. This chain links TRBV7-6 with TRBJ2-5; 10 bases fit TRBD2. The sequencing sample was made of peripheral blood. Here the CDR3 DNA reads TGTGCCAGCAGTCGTATAGCGGGGGGAGAGACCCAGTACTTC. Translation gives CASSRIAGGETQYF.